A single sample is the source of the 32 T cell receptor beta chains below, sequenced in a study of T cells in women clearing cervical HPV infection. The table came from immunoSEQ multiplex PCR; TCRdb's copy has only in-frame clones and leaves some out. In all, the sample yields about 34,000 clones. Sequences were obtained from blood buffy coat. Receptors were obtained from a woman aged 18-70 years with a cervical HPV16 infection that either progressed to CIN3+ or cleared (not recorded which).

In the case of this clone: The read comes to an end 3 residues before the CDR3 does, leaving the germline J gene to fill in the end. The rearrangement uses TRBV19 and TRBJ1-2; unclear D gene. CDR1 is LNHDA, CDR2 SQIVND, per germline (reference sequence). CDR3 size: 16 residues. The germline V and J ends were trimmed by 5 bases and 3 bases, with 19 bases remaining between them. CDR3 residues: CASSPLGQETYYGYTF. CDR3 bases read: TGTGCCAGTAGTCCCCTCGGCCAGGAGACCTACTATGGC.

Remarks on this clone: The sequence runs out 3 residues before the end of the CDR3; the remainder is reconstructed from the germline J gene. The V gene is TRBV7-9, the J gene TRBJ2-1; TRBD2 aligns across 12 bases. This CDR3 region has 15 residues. With V trimmed by 5 bases and J by 4 bases, 3 bases remained unmatched. Germline-derived CDR1 and CDR2 are SEHNR and FQNEAQ (reference sequence). CDR3 amino acids: CASSAGLAGYNEQFF. CDR3 bases read: TGTGCCAGCAGCGCCGGACTAGCGGGGTACAATGAG.

Of note for this clone: One end of the junction is discordant with germline, which a read error may explain. The missing CDR3 end, 3 residues past where the read stops, is filled in from the germline J gene. This sample also contains other DNA sequences that code for the same CDR3. The genes are TRBV2 and TRBJ1-3; a possible D gene is TRBD1 (6 bases). This CDR3 is built from 15 residues. Germline V CDR1 and CDR2: SNHLY, FYNNEI. The CDR3 loop is CASTLEAGAGNTIYF. The CDR3 DNA, read in part, is TGTGCCAGCACTCTAGAGGCGGGGGCTGGAAACACT.

In regard to this clone: Read sequence stops 3 residues before the CDR3 end, and the germline J gene provides the missing end. The chain uses TRBV29-1 and TRBJ2-3; D is ambiguous. The CDR3 loop spans 11 amino acids. Trimming removed 4 bases at V and 3 bases at J, with 5 bases between. The germline gives CDR1 SQVTM, CDR2 ANQGSEA. The CDR3 is CSVAGTDTQYF. The CDR3 bases that were read are TGCAGCGTTGCGGGTACAGATACG.

Comments on this clone: The CDR3 is cut off 3 residues early in the read; its end comes from the germline J gene. The genes are TRBV7-9 and TRBJ1-1; 10 bases align to TRBD1. Germline loops: CDR1 SEHNR, CDR2 FQNEAQ (reference sequence). This CDR3 contains 15 residues. After removal of 5 bases from V and 5 bases from J, the junction contained 8 bases not matched to a gene. The covered CDR3 bases are TGTGCCAGCAGCCTTCCGGGACAGGGGAGGACTGAA. This codes for CASSLPGQGRTE. The full-length CDR3 reads as CASSLPGQGRTEAFF.

About this clone: The read halts 3 residues ahead of the CDR3 end, with the missing end drawn from the germline J gene. This chain connects TRBV20-1 to TRBJ2-5, with TRBD2 matching over 10 bases. This CDR3 region has 14 residues. J was trimmed by 4 bases and V by 4 bases; bases with no gene match: 6. Germline loops: CDR1 DFQATT, CDR2 SNEGSKA (reference sequence). Incomplete CDR3 DNA: TGCAGTGCTAAAGGGGGACTAGCGCTAGAGACC. Translation: CSAKGGLALET. The CDR3, in full, reads CSAKGGLALETQYF.

As concerns this clone: The CDR3 end is not reached by the read, which stops 3 residues before it; the germline J gene fills it in. The rearrangement joins TRBV5-1 to TRBJ2-7, with D tentatively TRBD1 (6 bases). CDR1 is SGHRS, CDR2 YFSETQ, per germline. V lost 4 bases, J lost 4 bases, and 15 bases lay in between. This CDR3 region has 14 residues. The CDR3 reads CASSESWTAYEQYF. Incomplete CDR3 DNA: TGCGCCAGCAGCGAATCTTGGACAGCATACGAG.

Notes on this clone: The sequenced fragment ends 3 residues before the CDR3 boundary, so the rest is inferred from the germline J gene. The chain employs TRBV2 and TRBJ1-1, with 8 bases lining up with TRBD1. V lost 8 bases, J lost 0 bases, and 8 bases stayed unmatched. The CDR3 has 15 residues. Germline CDR1 and CDR2: SNHLY and FYNNEI. Incomplete CDR3 DNA: TGTGCCAGCGGCAGCACGGGACAGGTGAACACTGAA. As protein: CASGSTGQVNTE. The full CDR3 protein is CASGSTGQVNTEAFF. The full variable domain, its missing parts supplied by reference TRBV2 and TRBJ1-1, is EPEVTQTPSHQVTQMGQEVILRCVPISNHLYFYWYRQILGQKVEFLVSFYNNEISEKSEIFDDQFSVERPDGSNFTLKIRSTKLEDSAMYFCASGSTGQVNTEAFFGQGTRLTVV.

The covered CDR3 bases are TGTGCCAGCAGCCAAGGGACTAGCGCCCAAGAGACC. Translation: CASSQGTSAQET. The whole CDR3 protein is CASSQGTSAQETQYF. V is TRBV11-3 and J is TRBJ2-5, with 10 nucleotides matching TRBD2. The read finishes 3 residues shy of the CDR3 end, and the germline J gene is used to complete it. Trimming took 5 bases from V and 1 from J; bases not matched to a gene: 4. The CDR3 loop spans 15 amino acids. CDR1 is SGHNT, CDR2 YENEEA, per germline.

On this clone itself: The CDR3 end falls 3 residues outside the read, so it is completed with the germline J gene. The rearrangement links TRBV6-1 to TRBJ2-7, with 7 bases lining up with TRBD2. V lost 4 bases and J lost 4; bases outside the gene matches: 7. This CDR3 has 14 residues. Germline values: CDR1 MNHNS, CDR2 SASEGT. CDR3 sequence reads: CASSAAGDGYEQYF. The part of the CDR3 DNA that was read is TGTGCCAGCAGTGCGGCGGGGGATGGTTACGAG.

To note about this clone: The CDR3 extends 3 residues past the end of the read, so its final part is completed from the germline J gene. The chain combines TRBV6-2 or TRBV6-3 with TRBJ1-2; no clear D gene. The germline V gene encodes CDR1 MNHEY and CDR2 SVGEGT. Trimming stripped 8 bases from V and 4 bases from J, with 11 bases between. The CDR3 is 12 amino acids. The CDR3 spells CASSQALYGYTF. Incomplete CDR3 DNA: TGTGCCAGCTCTCAGGCCCTCTATGGC.

Concerning this clone: The CDR3 end falls 3 residues outside the read, so it is completed with the germline J gene. V usage is TRBV2 and J usage is TRBJ2-7; 13 nucleotides align to TRBD2. Germline V gene lookup returns CDR1 SNHLY and CDR2 FYNNEI. CDR3 length: 16 amino acids. V lost 2 bases, J lost 1 base, and 2 bases stayed unmatched. Incomplete CDR3 DNA: TGTGCCAGCAGTGAACGGGGACTAGCGGGATCCTACGAG. This gives the protein CASSERGLAGSYE. The complete CDR3 protein is CASSERGLAGSYEQYF.

As concerns this clone: The read terminates 3 residues before the CDR3 end, so the remaining end is supplied by the germline J gene. V and J are TRBV6-2 or TRBV6-3 and TRBJ2-3; weak D call: TRBD2 (6 bases). The CDR3 is made up of 15 amino acids. CDR1 and CDR2 (germline): MNHEY, SVGEGT. V was trimmed by 5 bases and J by 6 bases, leaving 18 bases between them. CDR3 bases read: TGTGCCAGCAGTGGACCGGGACTCCAGTGGGATACG. Residues: CASSGPGLQWDT. The entire CDR3 sequence reads CASSGPGLQWDTQYF.

In the case of this clone: With the read ending 3 residues before the CDR3 end, the germline J gene is used to fill in that end. Other DNA sequences of this sample code for an identical CDR3. This chain connects TRBV19 to TRBJ1-5; D remains ambiguous. The V gene's germline CDR1 is LNHDA and CDR2 SQIVND (reference sequence). The CDR3 has 14 residues. V was clipped by 5 bases and J by 2 bases, with 10 bases between them. CDR3: CASSVKGRNQPQHF. Incomplete CDR3 DNA: TGTGCCAGTAGTGTGAAGGGCCGCAATCAGCCC. Full variable domain (outside the CDR3, taken from reference TRBV19 and TRBJ1-5): DGGITQSPKYLFRKEGQNVTLSCEQNLNHDAMYWYRQDPGQGLRLIYYSQIVNDFQKGDIAEGYSVSREKKESFPLTVTSAQKNPTAFYLCASSVKGRNQPQHFGDGTRLSIL.

To note about this clone: The CDR3 is cut off 3 residues early in the read; its end comes from the germline J gene. V usage is TRBV7-7 and J usage is TRBJ2-2, with 8 bases aligning to TRBD2. V was clipped by 1 base and J by 0 bases; unmatched bases: 1. This CDR3 is 16 amino acids long. Germline loops: CDR1 SSHAT, CDR2 FNYEAQ (reference sequence). The CDR3 sequence: CASSLVSGANTGELFF. Incomplete CDR3 DNA: TGTGCCAGCAGCTTAGTTAGCGGGGCGAACACCGGGGAG.

A remark on this clone: The CDR3 extends 3 residues past the end of the read, so its final part is completed from the germline J gene. This chain uses TRBV29-1 with TRBJ1-1; D not certain. The CDR3 contains 13 residues. V was cut by 1 base and J by 2 bases, with 8 bases left in between. Germline lookup yields CDR1 SQVTM and CDR2 ANQGSEA. CDR3 bases read: TGCAGCGTTGAAGGAACATACAACACTGAA. Translated: CSVEGTYNTE. The entire CDR3 protein is CSVEGTYNTEAFF.

To note about this clone: The sequenced fragment ends 3 residues before the CDR3 boundary, so the rest is inferred from the germline J gene. The chain uses TRBV2 and TRBJ1-1, with D unresolved. The CDR3 is made up of 12 amino acids. Between the trimmed V and J ends, which lost 6 bases and 4 bases, there was a span of 9 bases. Germline-derived CDR1 and CDR2 are SNHLY and FYNNEI. The CDR3 protein is CASSRSGTEAFF. The CDR3 DNA, read in part, is TGTGCCAGCAGCCGGTCGGGCACTGAA.

CDR3 DNA (partial): TGTGCCAGCAGTCCTGGACAGTACAATGAG. Protein sequence: CASSPGQYNE. The CDR3, in full, reads CASSPGQYNEQFF. The chain couples TRBV2 to TRBJ2-1; D is possibly TRBD1 (6 bases). The read ends 3 residues before the CDR3 terminus; that terminus is restored from the germline J gene. CDR1 is SNHLY, CDR2 FYNNEI, per germline. V lost 5 bases to trimming and J lost 4 bases, with 9 bases between them. The CDR3 runs to 13 residues.

Concerning this clone itself: The observed sequence ends 3 residues before the CDR3 terminus, with the missing tail filled in from the germline J gene. The chain carries TRBV18 and TRBJ1-1; tentatively, D is TRBD1 (6 bases). The CDR3 contains 15 residues. CDR1 and CDR2 from the germline V gene are KGHSH and LQKENI. The V gene lost 2 bases and the J gene lost 3 bases, with 13 bases spanning the gap. The chain's CDR3 is CASSPFRGSDTEAFF. The sequenced CDR3 bases are TGTGCCAGCTCACCATTCAGGGGCTCGGACACTGAA.

In regard to this clone: Read data end 3 residues before the CDR3 end; the end is taken from the germline J gene. The V and J genes are TRBV5-1 and TRBJ2-7, with D tentatively TRBD2 (6 bases). Germline V gene lookup returns CDR1 SGHRS and CDR2 YFSETQ. Trimming shortened V by 4 bases and J by 3 bases, and 23 bases separated the two germline ends. The CDR3 is 17 amino acids. The covered CDR3 bases are TGCGCCAGCAGCGCGGGGTGGGGGACGTCAAGATTCTACGAG. This codes for CASSAGWGTSRFYE. The full CDR3 sequence reads CASSAGWGTSRFYEQYF.

Remarks on this clone: The read ends 3 residues shy of where the CDR3 ends; the end is completed using the germline J gene. The chain links TRBV6-1 to TRBJ2-3; 7 bases align to TRBD1. V shed 3 bases and J 4 bases; nucleotides not matched to a gene: 4. Germline CDR1 MNHNS, CDR2 SASEGT. The CDR3 has 14 amino acids. The covered CDR3 bases are TGTGCCAGCAGTGAGACAGGGTCCCCAGATACG. Protein: CASSETGSPDT. The entire CDR3 is CASSETGSPDTQYF.

To note about this clone: With the read ending 3 residues before the CDR3 end, the germline J gene is used to fill in that end. Within the sample, other DNA sequences also encode this same CDR3. The chain joins TRBV30 to TRBJ1-6; 8 positions agree with TRBD1. J lost 10 bases, V lost 8 bases, and 10 bases had no gene match. The CDR3 has 13 residues. CDR1 and CDR2 from the germline V gene are GTSNPN and SVGIG (reference sequence). The CDR3 bases that were read are TGTGCCGCTAGTGGACAGGGTCAATCACCC. It is translated as CAASGQGQSP. From start to end, the CDR3 is CAASGQGQSPLHF.

For this clone: The read ends 3 residues shy of where the CDR3 ends; the end is completed using the germline J gene. This sequence joins TRBV19 and TRBJ2-1; 9 positions match TRBD1. Germline CDR1 is LNHDA and CDR2 is SQIVND (reference sequence). The CDR3 contains 14 residues. V lost 4 bases and J lost 8; bases outside the gene matches: 6. The CDR3 sequence is CASSNRDRVHEQFF. Incomplete CDR3 DNA: TGTGCCAGTAGTAACCGGGACAGGGTCCATGAG.

About this clone: The read comes to an end 3 residues before the CDR3 does, leaving the germline J gene to fill in the end. The chain combines TRBV30 with TRBJ1-1, with 7 positions matching TRBD1. This CDR3 has 12 residues. The V and J ends lost 6 bases and 4 bases, in that order; junction bases with no gene match: 5. The germline V gene encodes CDR1 GTSNPN and CDR2 SVGIG (reference sequence). This chain's CDR3 is CACKQGFTEAFF. The DNA read from the CDR3 is TGTGCCTGTAAACAGGGGTTCACTGAA. The whole variable domain, filled in from reference TRBV30 and TRBJ1-1, reads SQTIHQWPATLVQPVGSPLSLECTVEGTSNPNLYWYRQAAGRGLQLLFYSVGIGQISSEVPQNLSASRPQDRQFILSSKKLLLSDSGFYLCACKQGFTEAFFGQGTRLTVV.

About this clone: Read coverage stops 3 residues before the CDR3 terminus; the germline J gene supplies the remainder. The chain recombines TRBV19 with TRBJ2-3, with TRBD1 as a possible D gene (7 bases). CDR3 size: 15 residues. The germline V gene encodes CDR1 LNHDA and CDR2 SQIVND (reference sequence). Trimming cost V 6 bases and J 7 bases, with 20 bases left between them. The covered CDR3 bases are TGTGCCAGTAGAATTCGGGGGACAGTTACAAATACG. This codes for CASRIRGTVTNT. The full CDR3 reads CASRIRGTVTNTQYF.

A word on this clone: Coverage ceases 3 residues before the CDR3 finishes, and the germline J gene fills in the end. This chain connects TRBV2 to TRBJ2-1; 11 positions agree with TRBD2. The V segment lost 6 bases and the J segment 4 bases; nucleotides outside the gene matches: 5. The CDR3 extends over 15 amino acids. Germline-derived CDR1 and CDR2 are SNHLY and FYNNEI. The CDR3: CASSLLAGGYNEQFF. CDR3 DNA, as far as it was read: TGTGCCAGCAGCTTGCTAGCGGGGGGATACAATGAG. The whole variable domain, remainder taken from reference TRBV2 and TRBJ2-1, is EPEVTQTPSHQVTQMGQEVILRCVPISNHLYFYWYRQILGQKVEFLVSFYNNEISEKSEIFDDQFSVERPDGSNFTLKIRSTKLEDSAMYFCASSLLAGGYNEQFFGPGTRLTVL.

Worth noting for this clone: The read terminates 3 residues ahead of where the CDR3 ends, so the germline J gene completes it. The chain combines TRBV18 with TRBJ2-3; TRBD2 matches at 10 bases. CDR1 KGHSH and CDR2 LQKENI come from the germline V gene. This CDR3 region has 15 residues. The part of the CDR3 DNA that was read is TGTGCCAGCTCACCCCCTAGCGGGAGAGGGGAGACG. Translated: CASSPPSGRGET. The complete CDR3 reads CASSPPSGRGETQYF.

A note on this clone: The read terminates 3 residues before the CDR3 end, so the remaining end is supplied by the germline J gene. The V and J genes are TRBV10-1 and TRBJ2-5; the match to TRBD2 covers 7 bases. The CDR3 totals 13 residues. Germline CDR1 and CDR2: WNHNN and SYGVQD (reference sequence). The ends lost 4 bases at V and 7 bases at J; junction bases unmatched: 6. The CDR3 bases that were read are TGCGCCAGCAGTGGGGACCCGGGGGGGACC. Amino acids: CASSGDPGGT. The full CDR3 reads CASSGDPGGTQYF.

Concerning this clone: The read falls 3 residues short of the CDR3 end, and the missing part is taken from the germline J gene. The V call is TRBV7-3, the J call TRBJ2-3, with TRBD2 matching over 8 bases. The trim removed 4 bases at V and 2 bases at J, leaving 11 bases unmatched. CDR3 length: 17 residues. The V gene's germline CDR1 is SGHTA and CDR2 FQGTGA. CDR3 protein: CASSSPGGAYLTDTQYF. The sequenced part of the CDR3 DNA is TGTGCCAGCAGCTCCCCCGGGGGGGCCTACCTCACAGATACG.

Turning to this clone: One end of the junction fails to match germline, which may point to a read error. The DNA ends 3 residues before the CDR3 does, and the rest of the CDR3 is filled in from the germline J gene. The same CDR3 can be traced to other DNA sequences in this sample. This rearrangement joins TRBV7-9 to TRBJ1-3; 8 nucleotides match TRBD1. Germline CDR1 is SEHNR and CDR2 is FQNEAQ (reference sequence). The CDR3 is 13 residues long. CDR3 residues: CASSPYRGNTIYF. Incomplete CDR3 DNA: TGTGCCAGCAGCCCATACAGGGGGAACACA.

Remarks on this clone: The read terminates 3 residues ahead of where the CDR3 ends, so the germline J gene completes it. The V gene is TRBV6-2 or TRBV6-3, the J gene TRBJ2-2; 7 positions agree with TRBD1. Germline V CDR1 and CDR2: MNHEY, SVGEGT. CDR3 length: 14 amino acids. The CDR3 bases that were read are TGTGCCAGCAGTTCTTCAGGGGGTAATGAAAAG. Its protein is CASSSSGGNEK. The full CDR3 reads CASSSSGGNEKLFF.

In the case of this clone: The CDR3 extends 3 residues past the end of the read, so its final part is completed from the germline J gene. The rearrangement links TRBV23-1 to TRBJ2-1; TRBD2 matches at 7 bases. TRBV23-1 is reported as an ORF; its role is uncertain. V trimming: 2 bases; J trimming: 4 bases; junction bases outside the gene matches: 8. The CDR3 covers 16 residues. Here the CDR3 reads CASSQPASREYNEQFF. The sequenced CDR3 bases are TGCGCCAGCAGTCAACCTGCATCGCGGGAGTACAATGAG.